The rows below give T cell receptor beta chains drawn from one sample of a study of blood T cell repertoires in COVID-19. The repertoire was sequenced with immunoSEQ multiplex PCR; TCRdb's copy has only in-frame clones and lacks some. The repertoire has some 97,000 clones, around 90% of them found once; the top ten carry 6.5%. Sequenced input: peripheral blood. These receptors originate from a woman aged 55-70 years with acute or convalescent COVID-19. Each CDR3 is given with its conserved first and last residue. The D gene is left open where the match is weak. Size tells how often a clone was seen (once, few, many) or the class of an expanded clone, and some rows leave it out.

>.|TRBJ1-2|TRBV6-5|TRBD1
TGTGCCAGCAGTTCGACAGGGCGAGGCTACACCTTC
CASSSTGRGYTF
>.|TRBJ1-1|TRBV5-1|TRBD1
TGCGCCAGCAGCATCACAGGGGGCCAAAGGAACACTGAAGCTTTCTTT
CASSITGGQRNTEAFF
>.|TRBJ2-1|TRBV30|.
TGTGCCTGGAGTGTACAACAGAACGAGCAGTTCTTC
CAWSVQQNEQFF
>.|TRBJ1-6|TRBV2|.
TGTGCCAGCAGTGTGTCAGGGAATTCACCCCTCCACTTT
CASSVSGNSPLHF
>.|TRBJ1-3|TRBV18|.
TGTGCCAGCTCACCACCATTTCGGGGTTCTGGAAACACCATATATTTT
CASSPPFRGSGNTIYF
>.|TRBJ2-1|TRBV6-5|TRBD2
TGTGCCAGCACACTAGCGGGACTCAATGAGCAGTTCTTC
CASTLAGLNEQFF
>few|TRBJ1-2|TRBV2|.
TGTGCCAGTAGGGGGATATCGGACGGGGCCAACTATGGCTACACCTTC
CASRGISDGANYGYTF
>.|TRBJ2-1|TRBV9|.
TGTGCCAGCAGCGAGCATAGGGGCGATTTAAATGAGCAGTTCTTC
CASSEHRGDLNEQFF
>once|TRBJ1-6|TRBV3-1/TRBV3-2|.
TGTGCCAGCAGCCAAGCGCACAGGGATAATTCACCCCTCCACTTT
CASSQAHRDNSPLHF
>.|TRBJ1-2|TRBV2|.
TGTGCCAGCAGTTCAACAGCAACAGGGACCTATGGCTACACCTTC
CASSSTATGTYGYTF
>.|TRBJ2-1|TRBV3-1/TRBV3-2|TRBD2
TGTGCCAGCAGCCAAGGACTGGCCCAACTAAGCGGGAGACGGGGTGAGCAGTTCTTC
CASSQGLAQLSGRRGEQFF
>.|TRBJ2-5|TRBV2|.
TGTGCCAGCAGTGAAATGGTAGTCAGCGGGGAGACCCAGTACTTC
CASSEMVVSGETQYF
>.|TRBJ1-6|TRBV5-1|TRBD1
TGCGCCAGCAGCTTGTACGGGACAGGGAATTTGCCACCCCTCCACTTT
CASSLYGTGNLPPLHF
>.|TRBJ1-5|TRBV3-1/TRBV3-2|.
TGTGCCAGCAGCCAAGGGGCTTCGGCTCGGCAGCCCCAGCATTTT
CASSQGASARQPQHF
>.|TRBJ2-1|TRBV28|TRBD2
TGTGCCAGCAGTGAACGGACTAGCGGTCCCTACAATGAGCAGTTCTTC
CASSERTSGPYNEQFF
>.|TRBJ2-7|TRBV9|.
TGTGCCAGCAGCATCGGACGGGGAGCCTACGAGCAGTACTTC
CASSIGRGAYEQYF
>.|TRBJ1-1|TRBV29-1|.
TGCAGCGCTTGCAGGGGCTCTGGCACTGAAGCTTTCTTT
CSACRGSGTEAFF
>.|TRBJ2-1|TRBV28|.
TGTGCCAGCAGTTTACTTGGCGGGGCTTTCGAGCAGTTCTTC
CASSLLGGAFEQFF
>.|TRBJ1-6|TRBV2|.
TGTGCCAGCAGCCCCTATAGTAATTCACCCCTCCACTTT
CASSPYSNSPLHF
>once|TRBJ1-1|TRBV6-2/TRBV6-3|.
TGTGCCAGCAGTTACTCGATGAGAGGACTCCCGAACACTGAAGCTTTCTTT
CASSYSMRGLPNTEAFF
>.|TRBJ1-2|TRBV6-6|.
TGTGCCAGCAGGCCACAGGGTAATGGCTACACCTTC
CASRPQGNGYTF
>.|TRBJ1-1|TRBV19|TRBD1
TGTGCCAGTACCCTAGGAGGGGGCTTAAACACTGAAGCTTTCTTT
CASTLGGGLNTEAFF
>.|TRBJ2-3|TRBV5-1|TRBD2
TGCGCCAGCAGCTTGACTAGCGGGAAGCCAGATACGCAGTATTTT
CASSLTSGKPDTQYF
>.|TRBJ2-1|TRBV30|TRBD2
TGTGCCTGGTCGTCTAGCGGGAGGGCCTACAATGAGCAGTTCTTC
CAWSSSGRAYNEQFF
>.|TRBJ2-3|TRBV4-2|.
TGTGCCAGCAGCCAAGCCGCGGCGGATACGCAGTATTTT
CASSQAAADTQYF
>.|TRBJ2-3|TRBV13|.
TGTGCCAGCAGCTTAGGTCGGGATACGCAGTATTTT
CASSLGRDTQYF
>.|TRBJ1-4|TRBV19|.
TGTGCCAGTAGTATAGAGGAGTCAACTAATGAAAAACTGTTTTTT
CASSIEESTNEKLFF
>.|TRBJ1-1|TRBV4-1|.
TGCGCCAGCAGCTTCGCTCCAGGTAATCTCGCAGGGACACAGAACACTGAAGCTTTCTTT
CASSFAPGNLAGTQNTEAFF
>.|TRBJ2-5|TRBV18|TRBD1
TGTGCCAGCTCACCGACAGGGATGCGAGAGACCCAGTACTTC
CASSPTGMRETQYF
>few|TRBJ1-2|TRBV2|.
TGTGCCAGCAGGGAGAGCCCTGACTATGGCTACACCTTC
CASRESPDYGYTF
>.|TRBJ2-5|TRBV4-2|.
TGTGCCAGCAGCCAAGTCATAGGAGGCCTTCGCGGATACCAAGAGACCCAGTACTTC
CASSQVIGGLRGYQETQYF
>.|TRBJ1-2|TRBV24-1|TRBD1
TGTGCCACCAGCCCGACAGGGATCGGCTACACCTTC
CATSPTGIGYTF
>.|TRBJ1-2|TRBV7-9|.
TGTGCCAGCAGCTCACTGTACTATGGCTACACCTTC
CASSSLYYGYTF
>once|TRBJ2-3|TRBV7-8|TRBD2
TGTGCCAGCAGCTCCCCCCTAGCGGGAGGGCCCTGGAGGGAAGATACGCAGTATTTT
CASSSPLAGGPWREDTQYF
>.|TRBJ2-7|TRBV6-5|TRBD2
TGTGCCAGCTCCCGGGACTACGACTATTCCTACGAGCAGTACTTC
CASSRDYDYSYEQYF
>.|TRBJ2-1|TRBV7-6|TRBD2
TGTGCCAGCAGCTTAGGAGCGGGAGGGCCCGACAATGAGCAGTTCTTC
CASSLGAGGPDNEQFF
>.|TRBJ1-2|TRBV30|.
TGTGCCTGGTGTCCGAAAACGGGTGGCTACACCTTC
CAWCPKTGGYTF
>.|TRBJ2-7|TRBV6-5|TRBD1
TGTGCCAGCAGGGACAGGTACGAGCAGTACTTC
CASRDRYEQYF
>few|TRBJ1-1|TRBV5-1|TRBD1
TGCGCCAGCAGTTACGGACAGGGAGAAGCTTTCTTT
CASSYGQGEAFF
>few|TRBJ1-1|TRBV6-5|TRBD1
TGTGCCAGCAGTTACCGGGACAGCAACACTGAAGCTTTCTTT
CASSYRDSNTEAFF
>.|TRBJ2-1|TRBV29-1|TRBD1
TGCAGCGTTCTCGGACAGGGGGCGTACAATGAGCAGTTCTTC
CSVLGQGAYNEQFF
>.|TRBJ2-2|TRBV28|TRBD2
TGTGCCAGCACTGGTCGGCGGGAGACGGGCGGGGAGCTGTTTTTT
CASTGRRETGGELFF
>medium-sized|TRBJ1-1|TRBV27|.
TGTGCCAGCAGTTTTGGGAGGACAAGTGAAGCTTTCTTT
CASSFGRTSEAFF
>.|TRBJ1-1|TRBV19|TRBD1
TGTGCCAGTAGTAGCGACAGGGCTAAGAGCACTGAAGCTTTCTTT
CASSSDRAKSTEAFF
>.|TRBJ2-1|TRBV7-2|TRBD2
TGTGCCAGCAGCTTAGGGGCCCCTAGCGGGGGGAGCTCCTACAATGAGCAGTTCTTC
CASSLGAPSGGSSYNEQFF
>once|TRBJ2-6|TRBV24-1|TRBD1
TGTGCCGTCTCTACAGGGGGCGCTGGGGCCAACGTCCTGACTTTC
CAVSTGGAGANVLTF
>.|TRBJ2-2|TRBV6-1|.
TGTGCCAGCAGTGAGTTGGGGCCTTACACCGGGGAGCTGTTTTTT
CASSELGPYTGELFF
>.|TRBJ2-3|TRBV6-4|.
TGTGCCAGCAGTGTGGAGGCCAGCGCAGATACGCAGTATTTT
CASSVEASADTQYF
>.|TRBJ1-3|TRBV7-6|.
TGTGCCAGCAGCTTAGGAGACACCAGCTCTGGAAACACCATATATTTT
CASSLGDTSSGNTIYF
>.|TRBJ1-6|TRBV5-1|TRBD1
TGCGCCAGCAGCTCGGACAGGGAGACTTCACCCCTCCACTTT
CASSSDRETSPLHF
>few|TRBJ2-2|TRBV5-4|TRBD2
TGTGCCAGCAGCCTAGCGGGAGGGATCGGGGAGCTGTTTTTT
CASSLAGGIGELFF
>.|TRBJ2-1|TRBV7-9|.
TGTGCCAGCAGCTTGTGGCGGGGAGTTCTTTATTACAATGAGCAGTTCTTC
CASSLWRGVLYYNEQFF
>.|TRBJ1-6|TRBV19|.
TGTGCCAGTCGGGACATTTCCTCACCCCTCCACTTT
CASRDISSPLHF
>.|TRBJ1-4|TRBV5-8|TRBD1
TGTGCCAGCAGCTTTGGGACAGTCTGGACTAATGAAAAACTGTTTTTT
CASSFGTVWTNEKLFF